This T cell receptor (beta chain) comes out of a study of cytomegalovirus exposure and HLA in healthy donors. Findings and limits, study-wide: TCR beta chains numbering under 200 were designated cytomegalovirus-associated. In an earlier analysis, in some 500 donors, most V segments appeared productive either ~87% or ~30% of the time. The study carried out a later analysis of TCR beta sequences. It associated 15,000 to 20,000 of them with specific HLA alleles at a false discovery rate of 0.05. One cluster of highly shared sequence variants probably arose as a sequencing artifact.

Germline V gene sequence: CDR1 SGHVS, CDR2 FQNEAQ. Trimming removed 1 base at V and 1 base at J, with 13 bases between. The CDR3 is 16 residues long. A word on this clone: Its antigen is not known.

The PCR had 60 Vbeta and 13 Jbeta primers. Sequencing used immunoSEQ multiplex PCR; TCRdb keeps in-frame clones, though not all of them. The table includes approximately 250,000 clones, approximately 81% detected once. The chain couples TRBV7-8 to TRBJ1-2; maybe TRBD1 (6 bases). The source of this sequence is a girl aged 2 to 9 in good health and CMV-seronegative. The sample was PBMCs. This chain's CDR3 is CASSLGQDRHNYGYTF. CDR3 nucleotide sequence: TGTGCCAGCAGCTTAGGACAGGACCGACATAACTATGGCTACACCTTC.